Shown below are 20 T cell receptor beta chains from a single sample sequenced in a study of shared clonotypes between healthy human individuals. The repertoire was sequenced with immunoSEQ multiplex PCR; TCRdb's copy has only in-frame clones and lacks some. Of more than 2 million clones in the sample, 93% are singletons; the top ten hold about 1.7%. Naive CD8 cells comprised CD45RO-negative, CCR7-positively selected cells, excluding terminally differentiated effector memory CD45RA+ cells. The sequenced sample consisted of naive CD8+ T cells from PBMCs. These receptors came from a man between 18 and 35 years old in good health. Some clones in this sample may be carry-over from other donors' samples.

The chain is built from TRBV29-1 and TRBJ2-7; D call uncertain. The germline CDR1 and CDR2 sequences are SQVTM and ANQGSEA. V was trimmed by 8 bases and J by 2 bases, leaving 13 bases between them. The length of the CDR3 is 12 residues. Here the CDR3 DNA reads TGCAGCCTACGGACGCCAGCCTACGAGCAGTACTTC. As protein: CSLRTPAYEQYF.

Comments on this clone: The sample holds other DNA sequences that translate to the same CDR3. The gene calls are TRBV30 and TRBJ2-7; D is undetermined. CDR3 length: 12 residues. Germline V lookup: CDR1 GTSNPN, CDR2 SVGIG (reference sequence). The germline V and J ends were trimmed by 0 bases and 3 bases, with 6 bases remaining between them. The CDR3 reads CAWSVSSYEQYF. The DNA of the CDR3 is TGTGCCTGGAGTGTCTCCAGCTACGAGCAGTACTTC. Full variable domain (remainder filled in from reference TRBV30 and TRBJ2-7): SQTIHQWPATLVQPVGSPLSLECTVEGTSNPNLYWYRQAAGRGLQLLFYSVGIGQISSEVPQNLSASRPQDRQFILSSKKLLLSDSGFYLCAWSVSSYEQYFGPGTRLTVT.

Notes on this clone: This sample includes further DNA sequences coding for the same CDR3. The chain couples TRBV27 to TRBJ2-7; D not resolved. CDR3 length equals 13 residues. Per the germline V gene, CDR1 is MNHEY and CDR2 is SMNVEV (reference sequence). V gave up 4 bases and J gave up 2 bases, with 9 bases separating them. The CDR3 DNA is TGTGCCAGCAGTTCTACAAACACCTACGAGCAGTACTTC. It yields the protein CASSSTNTYEQYF.

As to this clone: At the DNA level, this CDR3 is encoded by other sequences in the same sample as well. The chain combines TRBV9 with TRBJ2-3, with D unresolved. The V gene lost 0 bases and the J gene lost 2 bases, with 4 bases spanning the gap. The CDR3 is 13 residues long. Germline V gene data show CDR1 as SGDLS and CDR2 as YYNGEE. The CDR3 loop reads CASSVDFTDTQYF. The CDR3 DNA sequence: TGTGCCAGCAGCGTAGATTTCACAGATACGCAGTATTTT.

The V and J genes are TRBV19 and TRBJ2-2, with D uncertain. CDR3 length: 14 amino acids. Per germline, CDR1 LNHDA and CDR2 SQIVND (reference sequence). Trimming removed 0 bases from V and 7 bases from J, with 9 bases in between. CDR3 coding DNA: TGTGCCAGTAGTATAGATCTCGAAGACGGGGAGCTGTTTTTT. This sequence encodes CASSIDLEDGELFF.

The V gene is TRBV7-9, the J gene TRBJ1-1; the D is unclear. The CDR3 runs 16 residues. The germline gives CDR1 SEHNR, CDR2 FQNEAQ (reference sequence). The ends were cut back, 1 base at V and 4 bases at J, with 16 bases in the middle. This chain's CDR3 is CASSLVGRATTTEAFF. CDR3 bases: TGTGCCAGCAGCTTAGTTGGGCGTGCCACCACCACTGAAGCTTTCTTT.

This chain connects TRBV11-2 to TRBJ2-3, with unresolved D. The germline V and J ends were trimmed by 5 bases and 4 bases, with 13 bases remaining between them. Per germline, CDR1 SGHAT and CDR2 FQNNGV. CDR3 length: 14 amino acids. The CDR3 sequence: CASSTPGSADTQYF. CDR3 DNA: TGTGCCAGCAGCACCCCGGGTTCGGCAGATACGCAGTATTTT.

The genes are TRBV9 and TRBJ1-1; tentatively, D is TRBD1 (5 bases). The CDR3 is 15 residues long. Per the germline V gene, CDR1 is SGDLS and CDR2 is YYNGEE. Trimming shortened V by 4 bases and J by 8 bases, and 21 bases separated the two germline ends. CDR3 sequence: CASSSRDGRHWEAFF. CDR3 in DNA: TGTGCCAGCAGCTCCCGGGACGGGAGACACTGGGAAGCTTTCTTT.

This rearrangement joins TRBV21-1 to TRBJ2-4. TRBV21-1 constitutes a pseudogene. This CDR3 comprises 18 residues. This chain's CDR3 is CASSKPGLTGRAKNIQYF. Written as DNA, the CDR3 is TGTGCCAGCAGCAAGCCAGGGCTAACGGGAAGAGCCAAAAACATTCAGTACTTC.

The rearrangement uses TRBV6-1 and TRBJ2-1, with D tentatively TRBD1 or TRBD2 (5 bases each). CDR3 length: 15 amino acids. In germline, CDR1 is MNHNS, CDR2 SASEGT. V lost 1 base, J lost 7 bases, and 14 bases lay in between. The CDR3 sequence is CASSEVGRGVNEQFF. The CDR3 nucleotides read TGTGCCAGCAGTGAAGTGGGACGGGGTGTGAATGAGCAGTTCTTC.

This rearrangement joins TRBV27 to TRBJ1-2; no firm D call. Germline CDR1 reads MNHEY; CDR2 reads SMNVEV (reference sequence). The CDR3 has 12 amino acids. V lost 4 bases, J lost 7 bases, and 10 bases lay in between. CDR3 bases: TGTGCCAGCAGTTCCACAGATGCTGGCTACACCTTC. Translated: CASSSTDAGYTF.

The J gene is TRBJ2-5, the V gene TRBV19; TRBD1 matches at 9 bases. Germline CDR1 reads LNHDA; CDR2 reads SQIVND (reference sequence). Trimming at V came to 1 base and at J to 3 bases, leaving 6 bases not matched to a gene. The CDR3 is 16 residues long. The CDR3 spells CASSIVPGQGEETQYF. CDR3 nucleotide sequence: TGTGCCAGTAGTATAGTCCCGGGACAGGGTGAAGAGACCCAGTACTTC. The full variable domain, rest sourced from reference TRBV19 and TRBJ2-5, is DGGITQSPKYLFRKEGQNVTLSCEQNLNHDAMYWYRQDPGQGLRLIYYSQIVNDFQKGDIAEGYSVSREKKESFPLTVTSAQKNPTAFYLCASSIVPGQGEETQYFGPGTRLLVL.

The chain carries TRBV5-1 and TRBJ2-7; 10 nucleotides match TRBD1. The CDR3 runs 15 residues. The junction had 8 bases not matched to a gene; V was cut back by 3 bases and J by 5 bases. Germline V gives CDR1 SGHRS, CDR2 YFSETQ. The CDR3 bases are TGCGCCAGCAGCTCCCCGGGACAGGGGACCAACGAGCAGTACTTC. It codes for CASSSPGQGTNEQYF. The full variable domain, its missing parts supplied by reference TRBV5-1 and TRBJ2-7, is KAGVTQTPRYLIKTRGQQVTLSCSPISGHRSVSWYQQTPGQGLQFLFEYFSETQRNKGNFPGRFSGRQFSNSRSEMNVSTLELGDSALYLCASSSPGQGTNEQYFGPGTRLTVT.

The V call is TRBV9, the J call TRBJ2-1; 11 nucleotides match TRBD2. Looked up from germline, CDR1 is SGDLS and CDR2 is YYNGEE. CDR3 length: 15 residues. V lost 4 bases, J lost 3 bases, and 3 bases stayed unmatched. The CDR3 reads CASSPSGRLYNEQFF. The DNA of the CDR3 is TGTGCCAGCAGCCCTAGCGGGAGGCTCTACAATGAGCAGTTCTTC. Using reference TRBV9 and TRBJ2-1 for the parts outside the CDR3, the full variable domain is DSGVTQTPKHLITATGQRVTLRCSPRSGDLSVYWYQQSLDQGLQFLIQYYNGEERAKGNILERFSAQQFPDLHSELNLSSLELGDSALYFCASSPSGRLYNEQFFGPGTRLTVL.

This chain connects TRBV27 to TRBJ2-2; 13 bases map to TRBD2. This CDR3 has 16 residues. The trim removed 5 bases at V and 5 bases at J, leaving 5 bases unmatched. From germline, CDR1 is MNHEY and CDR2 SMNVEV (reference sequence). CDR3: CASSGLAGVGTGELFF. The CDR3 nucleotides read TGTGCCAGCAGTGGACTAGCGGGAGTTGGGACCGGGGAGCTGTTTTTT.

The CDR3 spells CASSLGGYSNQPQHF. The CDR3 DNA reads as TGTGCCAGCAGCTTGGGGGGGTATAGCAATCAGCCCCAGCATTTT. This chain connects TRBV9 to TRBJ1-5; maybe TRBD1 (5 bases). Deletions cut 4 bases from V and 0 bases from J, with 11 bases between. Germline CDR1 reads SGDLS; CDR2 reads YYNGEE. There are 15 residues in the CDR3.

V usage is TRBV7-3 and J usage is TRBJ2-3; D is unclear. Germline assignment: CDR1 SGHTA and CDR2 FQGTGA. Trimming shortened V by 2 bases and J by 1 base, and 10 bases separated the two germline ends. The CDR3 covers 15 residues. CDR3 amino acids: CASSLGVGGTDTQYF. CDR3 nucleotides: TGTGCCAGCAGCTTAGGGGTCGGTGGCACAGATACGCAGTATTTT.

V is TRBV9 and J is TRBJ2-1; 11 nucleotides match TRBD2. CDR1 SGDLS and CDR2 YYNGEE come from the germline V gene. The CDR3 is 15 residues long. Trimming removed 1 base from V and 8 bases from J; junction bases left unmatched: 5. The CDR3 reads CASSVLAGGQDEQFF. The CDR3 DNA reads TGTGCCAGCAGCGTACTAGCGGGAGGACAGGATGAGCAGTTCTTC.

The chain combines TRBV7-2 with TRBJ1-2; 7 bases are a match to TRBD1. Germline CDR1 and CDR2: SGHTA and FQGNSA. V was clipped by 5 bases and J by 2 bases; unmatched bases: 5. The CDR3 is 14 residues long. Here the CDR3 DNA reads TGTGCCAGCAGCCCTGCGACAGGGAACTATGGCTACACCTTC. Translation gives CASSPATGNYGYTF.

The chain is built from TRBV6-6 and TRBJ1-4; 8 bases match TRBD1. Germline-derived CDR1 and CDR2 are MNHNY and SVGAGI (reference sequence). The V gene end was trimmed by 2 bases and the J gene end by 8 bases; junction bases not matched to a gene: 10. The CDR3 totals 16 residues. The CDR3 DNA reads as TGTGCCAGCAGTTACACCCTGGACAGGGTCGAGGAAAAACTGTTTTTT. It is translated as CASSYTLDRVEEKLFF.